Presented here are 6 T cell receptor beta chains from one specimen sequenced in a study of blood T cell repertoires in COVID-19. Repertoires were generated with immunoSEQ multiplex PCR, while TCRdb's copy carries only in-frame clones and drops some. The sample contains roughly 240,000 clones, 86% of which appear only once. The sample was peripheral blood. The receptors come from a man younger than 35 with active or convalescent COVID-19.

This CDR3 reads CASSYGLSYEQYF. The CDR3 DNA is TGTGCCAGCAGTTACGGTCTGTCCTACGAGCAGTACTTC. This chain connects TRBV27 to TRBJ2-7; D uncertain. Germline V gives CDR1 MNHEY, CDR2 SMNVEV (reference sequence). This CDR3 is built from 13 residues. Trimming took 4 bases from V and 1 from J, leaving 8 bases between them.

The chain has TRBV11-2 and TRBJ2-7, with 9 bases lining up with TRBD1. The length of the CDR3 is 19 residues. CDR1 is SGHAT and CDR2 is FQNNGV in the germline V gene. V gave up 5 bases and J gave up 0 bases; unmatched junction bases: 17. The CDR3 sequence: CASSRSRTGEGGTSYEQYF. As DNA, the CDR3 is TGTGCCAGCAGCCGTTCACGGACAGGGGAAGGAGGAACCTCCTACGAGCAGTACTTC. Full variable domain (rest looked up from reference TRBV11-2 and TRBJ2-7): EAGVAQSPRYKIIEKRQSVAFWCNPISGHATLYWYQQILGQGPKLLIQFQNNGVVDDSQLPKDRFSAERLKGVDSTLKIQPAKLEDSAVYLCASSRSRTGEGGTSYEQYFGPGTRLTVT.

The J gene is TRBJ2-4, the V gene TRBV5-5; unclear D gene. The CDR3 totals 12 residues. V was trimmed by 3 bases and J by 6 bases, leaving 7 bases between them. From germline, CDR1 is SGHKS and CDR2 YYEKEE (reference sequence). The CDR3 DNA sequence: TGTGCCAGCAGCTCGGTGATAAACATTCAGTACTTC. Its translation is CASSSVINIQYF. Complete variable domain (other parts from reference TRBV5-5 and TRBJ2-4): DAGVTQSPTHLIKTRGQQVTLRCSPISGHKSVSWYQQVLGQGPQFIFQYYEKEERGRGNFPDRFSARQFPNYSSELNVNALLLGDSALYLCASSSVINIQYFGAGTRLSVL.

The CDR3: CASSLAGGSNEQFF. The CDR3 coding sequence is TGTGCCAGCAGCTTGGCGGGGGGATCGAATGAGCAGTTCTTC. This chain connects TRBV11-2 to TRBJ2-1, with 8 bases that match TRBD2. CDR3 length: 14 residues. From germline, CDR1 is SGHAT and CDR2 FQNNGV. The V and J ends lost 3 bases and 7 bases, in that order; junction bases with no gene match: 5.

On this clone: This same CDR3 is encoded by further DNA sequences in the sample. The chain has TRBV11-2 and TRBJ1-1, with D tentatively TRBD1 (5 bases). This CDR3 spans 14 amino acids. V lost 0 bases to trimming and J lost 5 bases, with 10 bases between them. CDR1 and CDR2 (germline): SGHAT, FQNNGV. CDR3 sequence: CASSLDRVGTEAFF. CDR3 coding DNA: TGTGCCAGCAGCTTAGACAGGGTTGGGACTGAAGCTTTCTTT.

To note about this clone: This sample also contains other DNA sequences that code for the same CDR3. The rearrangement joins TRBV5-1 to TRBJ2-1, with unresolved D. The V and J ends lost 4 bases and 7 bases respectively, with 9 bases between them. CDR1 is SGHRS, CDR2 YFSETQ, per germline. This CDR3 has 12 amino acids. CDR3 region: CASSLSMNEQFF. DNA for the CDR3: TGCGCCAGCAGCCTCTCTATGAATGAGCAGTTCTTC. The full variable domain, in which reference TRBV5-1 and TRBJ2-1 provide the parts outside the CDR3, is KAGVTQTPRYLIKTRGQQVTLSCSPISGHRSVSWYQQTPGQGLQFLFEYFSETQRNKGNFPGRFSGRQFSNSRSEMNVSTLELGDSALYLCASSLSMNEQFFGPGTRLTVL.